This TCR beta chain came from a study of radiation and T cells in renal cell carcinoma. The protocol was immunoSEQ multiplex PCR, while the TCRdb copy is restricted to in-frame clones and leaves out a portion. The sample records about 86,000 clones, approximately 86% being singletons. The time point here: blood 4 weeks post-SBRT, at nephrectomy. Treatment in this sample: 15 Gy SBRT to primary tumor, nephrectomy 4 weeks later. The sequenced sample was blood, obtained from a patient whose treatment included radiotherapy and nephrectomy. The sequence was collected from a man over 45 with renal cell carcinoma.

The CDR3 protein is CASSIGPETGGQFF. The CDR3 nucleotides are TGTGCCAGTAGTATAGGGCCAGAGACAGGGGGGCAGTTCTTC. The rearrangement links TRBV19 to TRBJ2-1; 9 nucleotides match TRBD1. CDR3 length: 14 amino acids. Germline V gene sequence: CDR1 LNHDA, CDR2 SQIVND (reference sequence). V dropped 1 base and J dropped 12; count of bases not matched to a gene: 7. Filled out from reference TRBV19 and TRBJ2-1, the complete variable domain reads DGGITQSPKYLFRKEGQNVTLSCEQNLNHDAMYWYRQDPGQGLRLIYYSQIVNDFQKGDIAEGYSVSREKKESFPLTVTSAQKNPTAFYLCASSIGPETGGQFFGPGTRLTVL.